This TCR beta chain stems from a study of T cells after posttransplantation cyclophosphamide. Busulfan-fludarabine conditioning, marrow transplant, and cyclophosphamide on days +3 and +4 were administered. The germline V gene has CDR1 LNHDA and CDR2 SQIVND (reference sequence). The CDR3 consists of 14 residues. J lost 5 bases, V lost 7 bases, and 9 bases had no gene match. On this clone: Its antigen is as yet unknown.

Study findings and constraints: Tissue-infiltrating T cells from skin or gut overlapped little with blood T cells. Recipient CMV seropositivity and CMV reactivation strongly tracked TRB clonality. Donor-recipient repertoire similarity was low at 1-2 months, rising over year one.

Using immunoSEQ multiplex PCR, the repertoire was profiled, and TCRdb retains in-frame clones only, with some absent. The data show over 20,000 clones, approximately 87% seen once. The clonotype comes from a female patient aged 30 to 45 who received an allogeneic stem cell transplant from an unrelated donor, was CMV-positive, and had no GVHD. Some T cells may arise from the graft donor. Sequencing was performed on PBMCs, taken after allogeneic stem cell transplant with posttransplant cyclophosphamide. This chain links TRBV19 with TRBJ2-7; 9 bases are shared with TRBD2. The CDR3 reads CASTVAGTSNEQYF. As DNA, the CDR3 is TGTGCCAGTACCGTAGCCGGGACTAGCAACGAGCAGTACTTC.